The rows below give T cell receptor beta chains drawn from one sample of a study of blood T cells in healthy people across ages. TCRdb used MiXCR to reprocess the 5' RACE reads, holding one entry per CDR3 protein. Among approximately 690,000 distinct CDR3 sequences listed, around three fifths were seen once. Sample: blood. The receptors stem from a man aged 60-69 years in good health. The CDR3 runs from the conserved cysteine through the conserved F or W. The order of the fields is D gene, J gene, clone size, V gene, CDR3 DNA, CDR3 protein. A D gene is named only where the DNA matches it firmly. Size tells how often a clone was seen (once, few, many) or the class of an expanded clone, and some rows leave it out.

d_gene: NA; j_gene: TRBJ1-1; abundance: NA; v_gene: TRBV29-1; CDR3nt: TGCAGCGTTCTTGTGACACTTAACACTGAAGCTTTCTTT; CDR3aa: CSVLVTLNTEAFF
d_gene: TRBD2; j_gene: TRBJ2-5; abundance: few; v_gene: TRBV12-5; CDR3nt: TGTGCTAGTGGTATGGGGTCGACTAGCGGGGAAGAGACCCAGTACTTC; CDR3aa: CASGMGSTSGEETQYF
d_gene: TRBD1; j_gene: TRBJ2-3; abundance: few; v_gene: TRBV11-1; CDR3nt: TGTGCCAGCAGCTGGGACAGGGGGCTCACAGATACGCAGTATTTT; CDR3aa: CASSWDRGLTDTQYF
d_gene: TRBD1; j_gene: TRBJ1-2; abundance: NA; v_gene: TRBV7-9; CDR3nt: TGTGCCAGCAGCTTAGCGGGACAGACACACTATGGCTACACCTTC; CDR3aa: CASSLAGQTHYGYTF
d_gene: NA; j_gene: TRBJ2-7; abundance: NA; v_gene: TRBV3-1; CDR3nt: TGTGCCAGCAGCCAAGCGAATAGCGGCTACGAGCAGTACTTC; CDR3aa: CASSQANSGYEQYF
d_gene: NA; j_gene: TRBJ2-1; abundance: once; v_gene: TRBV3-1; CDR3nt: TGTGCCAGCAGCTCCTCTCGGGCGGGGTGGACAAATGAGCAGTTCTTC; CDR3aa: CASSSSRAGWTNEQFF
d_gene: NA; j_gene: TRBJ1-4; abundance: once; v_gene: TRBV7-2; CDR3nt: TGTGCCAGCAGACAGGAGAATGAAAAACTGTTTTTT; CDR3aa: CASRQENEKLFF
d_gene: NA; j_gene: TRBJ2-5; abundance: NA; v_gene: TRBV2; CDR3nt: TGTGCCAGCAGAAGCCACCCTGAGACCCAGTACTTC; CDR3aa: CASRSHPETQYF
d_gene: TRBD1; j_gene: TRBJ2-3; abundance: NA; v_gene: TRBV7-2; CDR3nt: TGTGCCAGCAGCCCCCGGACAGGGGCAAACTCTGGAAGGCAGTATTTT; CDR3aa: CASSPRTGANSGRQYF
d_gene: NA; j_gene: TRBJ2-7; abundance: NA; v_gene: TRBV6-5; CDR3nt: TGTGCCAGCAGTGGGGGGGACAGCCGTTCGTACGAGCAGTACTTC; CDR3aa: CASSGGDSRSYEQYF
d_gene: NA; j_gene: TRBJ2-4; abundance: few; v_gene: TRBV4-1; CDR3nt: TGCGCCAGCAGCCATGGGCTAGAGGTTGGTGAGCAGTACTTC; CDR3aa: CASSHGLEVGEQYF
d_gene: TRBD1; j_gene: TRBJ1-2; abundance: NA; v_gene: TRBV10-3; CDR3nt: TGTGCCACCACAGGGGGCAATGGCTACACCTTC; CDR3aa: CATTGGNGYTF
d_gene: NA; j_gene: TRBJ1-1; abundance: NA; v_gene: TRBV11-2; CDR3nt: TGTGCCAGCAGCTTAGAGAAGGGGGCTGAAGCTTTCTTT; CDR3aa: CASSLEKGAEAFF
d_gene: NA; j_gene: TRBJ1-6; abundance: NA; v_gene: TRBV10-3; CDR3nt: TGTGCCATCAGGGACAGCGACTCACCCCTCCACTTT; CDR3aa: CAIRDSDSPLHF
d_gene: NA; j_gene: TRBJ2-7; abundance: NA; v_gene: TRBV4-1; CDR3nt: TGCGCCAGCAGCCAAGAAGTCGGGCCCTACGAGCAGTACTTC; CDR3aa: CASSQEVGPYEQYF
d_gene: NA; j_gene: TRBJ2-3; abundance: few; v_gene: TRBV12-3/TRBV12-4; CDR3nt: TGTGCCAGCAGTATGGGGGGCCCAGATACGCAGTATTTT; CDR3aa: CASSMGGPDTQYF
d_gene: NA; j_gene: TRBJ2-3; abundance: few; v_gene: TRBV20-1; CDR3nt: TGCAGTGCTACCGACACAGGGATCAGCACAGATACGCAGTATTTT; CDR3aa: CSATDTGISTDTQYF
d_gene: NA; j_gene: TRBJ1-6; abundance: NA; v_gene: TRBV25-1; CDR3nt: TGTGCCAGCAGTGTCGAGGATTCTCATTCACCCCTCCACTTT; CDR3aa: CASSVEDSHSPLHF
d_gene: TRBD2; j_gene: TRBJ2-5; abundance: NA; v_gene: TRBV11-2; CDR3nt: TGTGCCAGCAGCTTCCTCCCGAGCGGGGGGGTCGAAGGGACCCAGTACTTC; CDR3aa: CASSFLPSGGVEGTQYF
d_gene: TRBD1; j_gene: TRBJ2-7; abundance: NA; v_gene: TRBV20-1; CDR3nt: TGCAGTGCAAGGACAGGGAGCTCCTACGAGCAGTACTTC; CDR3aa: CSARTGSSYEQYF
d_gene: NA; j_gene: TRBJ1-2; abundance: NA; v_gene: TRBV28; CDR3nt: TGTGCCAGCAGTTCCCGGCCCGGGGGGGGCGGGGGCTACACCTTC; CDR3aa: CASSSRPGGGGGYTF
d_gene: NA; j_gene: TRBJ2-7; abundance: NA; v_gene: TRBV5-1; CDR3nt: TGCGCCAGCAGCTTGGGAGGGAACGGGGCTGCCGAGCAGTACTTC; CDR3aa: CASSLGGNGAAEQYF
d_gene: NA; j_gene: TRBJ2-5; abundance: NA; v_gene: TRBV12-5; CDR3nt: TGTGCTAGTGGTTCAGGGGCGTCGGAGACCCAGTACTTC; CDR3aa: CASGSGASETQYF
d_gene: TRBD1; j_gene: TRBJ2-1; abundance: NA; v_gene: TRBV12-3/TRBV12-4; CDR3nt: TGTGCCAGCAGTCCCCGGGACAGGGGCCTCAATGAGCAGTTCTTC; CDR3aa: CASSPRDRGLNEQFF
d_gene: NA; j_gene: TRBJ1-5; abundance: NA; v_gene: TRBV9; CDR3nt: TGTGCCAGCAGCGGGGAAGGTCAGCCCCAGCATTTT; CDR3aa: CASSGEGQPQHF
d_gene: TRBD2; j_gene: TRBJ2-5; abundance: NA; v_gene: TRBV6-5; CDR3nt: TGTGCCAGCAGTTTCCGTGGGACTAGCGGGGGTCAAGAGACCCAGTACTTC; CDR3aa: CASSFRGTSGGQETQYF
d_gene: NA; j_gene: TRBJ1-2; abundance: NA; v_gene: TRBV2; CDR3nt: TGTGCCAGCAGCTCACCAGGGGACGGCTATGGCTACACCTTC; CDR3aa: CASSSPGDGYGYTF
d_gene: NA; j_gene: TRBJ2-6; abundance: few; v_gene: TRBV27; CDR3nt: TGTGCCAGCAGTTTAGTATCGCCGAGGGCAGGGGCTGGGGCCAACGTCCTGACTTTC; CDR3aa: CASSLVSPRAGAGANVLTF
d_gene: NA; j_gene: TRBJ2-7; abundance: NA; v_gene: TRBV6-5; CDR3nt: TGTGCCAGCAGTTATAAGGGGCGGGAGCAGTACTTC; CDR3aa: CASSYKGREQYF
d_gene: TRBD1; j_gene: TRBJ2-5; abundance: NA; v_gene: TRBV14; CDR3nt: TGTGCCAGCAGCCAGTTAGCCGGGACAGTCATCCAAGAGACCCAGTACTTC; CDR3aa: CASSQLAGTVIQETQYF
d_gene: NA; j_gene: TRBJ1-2; abundance: NA; v_gene: TRBV12-3/TRBV12-4; CDR3nt: TGTGCCAGCAGTTTTGGCACCTTGAACTATGGCTACACCTTC; CDR3aa: CASSFGTLNYGYTF
d_gene: TRBD2; j_gene: TRBJ2-2; abundance: NA; v_gene: TRBV27; CDR3nt: TGTGCCAGCAGTTTGGGACTAGCGGGGGGGTCACTTTCAAGCACCGGGGAGCTGTTTTTT; CDR3aa: CASSLGLAGGSLSSTGELFF
d_gene: NA; j_gene: TRBJ1-3; abundance: NA; v_gene: TRBV9; CDR3nt: TGTGCCAGCAGCGGGGGGGGACCATACTCTGGAAACACCATATATTTT; CDR3aa: CASSGGGPYSGNTIYF
d_gene: NA; j_gene: TRBJ2-2; abundance: NA; v_gene: TRBV11-2; CDR3nt: TGTGCCAGCAGCTTCATAACTAGAACCGGGGAGCTGTTTTTT; CDR3aa: CASSFITRTGELFF
d_gene: NA; j_gene: TRBJ2-3; abundance: NA; v_gene: TRBV13; CDR3nt: TGTGCCAGCAGCGTCGTTGGTCGGTATACGCAGTATTTT; CDR3aa: CASSVVGRYTQYF
d_gene: NA; j_gene: TRBJ1-1; abundance: few; v_gene: TRBV10-3; CDR3nt: TGTGCCATCAGTGAGTCGGTAGAGGGTGGCACTGAAGCTTTCTTT; CDR3aa: CAISESVEGGTEAFF
d_gene: NA; j_gene: TRBJ2-3; abundance: few; v_gene: TRBV5-5; CDR3nt: TGTGCCAGCAGCCTGGATGGGGGCCCAAGCACAGATACGCAGTATTTT; CDR3aa: CASSLDGGPSTDTQYF
d_gene: NA; j_gene: TRBJ2-3; abundance: many; v_gene: TRBV6-2/TRBV6-3; CDR3nt: TGTGCCAGCAGTTATGCGGGACTCAACACAGATACGCAGTATTTT; CDR3aa: CASSYAGLNTDTQYF
d_gene: NA; j_gene: TRBJ2-1; abundance: few; v_gene: TRBV3-1; CDR3nt: TGTGCCAGCAGCCAAGTTGCGGGCCGGTACAATGAGCAGTTCTTC; CDR3aa: CASSQVAGRYNEQFF
d_gene: TRBD2; j_gene: TRBJ2-1; abundance: NA; v_gene: TRBV6-2/TRBV6-3; CDR3nt: TGTGCCAGCAGTTACCCCCTGACTAGCGATCAGCAGTTCTTC; CDR3aa: CASSYPLTSDQQFF
d_gene: TRBD1; j_gene: TRBJ1-1; abundance: few; v_gene: TRBV29-1; CDR3nt: TGCAGCGGGACAGGGATGGGTAACACTGAAGCTTTCTTT; CDR3aa: CSGTGMGNTEAFF
d_gene: NA; j_gene: TRBJ2-3; abundance: NA; v_gene: TRBV15; CDR3nt: TGTGCCACCAGCAGAGAAGTGGGGGGCACAGATACGCAGTATTTT; CDR3aa: CATSREVGGTDTQYF
d_gene: TRBD1; j_gene: TRBJ2-7; abundance: NA; v_gene: TRBV29-1; CDR3nt: TGCAGCACAAAGACAGGGGACTCCGGCGAGCAGTACTTC; CDR3aa: CSTKTGDSGEQYF
d_gene: TRBD2; j_gene: TRBJ2-3; abundance: NA; v_gene: TRBV9; CDR3nt: TGTGCCAGCAGCGCGGCTAGCGGGGGGAACCCTACCGATACGCAGTATTTT; CDR3aa: CASSAASGGNPTDTQYF
d_gene: NA; j_gene: TRBJ2-1; abundance: NA; v_gene: TRBV21-1; CDR3nt: TGTGCCAGCAGCACCCGGACAGGGCCCTACAATGAGCAGTTCTTC; CDR3aa: CASSTRTGPYNEQFF
d_gene: TRBD2; j_gene: TRBJ2-5; abundance: NA; v_gene: TRBV20-1; CDR3nt: TGCAGTGCTCACCGGGGTAGCGGGCCCCAAGAGACCCAGTACTTC; CDR3aa: CSAHRGSGPQETQYF
d_gene: TRBD1; j_gene: TRBJ2-5; abundance: NA; v_gene: TRBV4-2; CDR3nt: TGTGCCAGCAGCCGAGGACAGGGCTCGGCCCAGTACTTC; CDR3aa: CASSRGQGSAQYF